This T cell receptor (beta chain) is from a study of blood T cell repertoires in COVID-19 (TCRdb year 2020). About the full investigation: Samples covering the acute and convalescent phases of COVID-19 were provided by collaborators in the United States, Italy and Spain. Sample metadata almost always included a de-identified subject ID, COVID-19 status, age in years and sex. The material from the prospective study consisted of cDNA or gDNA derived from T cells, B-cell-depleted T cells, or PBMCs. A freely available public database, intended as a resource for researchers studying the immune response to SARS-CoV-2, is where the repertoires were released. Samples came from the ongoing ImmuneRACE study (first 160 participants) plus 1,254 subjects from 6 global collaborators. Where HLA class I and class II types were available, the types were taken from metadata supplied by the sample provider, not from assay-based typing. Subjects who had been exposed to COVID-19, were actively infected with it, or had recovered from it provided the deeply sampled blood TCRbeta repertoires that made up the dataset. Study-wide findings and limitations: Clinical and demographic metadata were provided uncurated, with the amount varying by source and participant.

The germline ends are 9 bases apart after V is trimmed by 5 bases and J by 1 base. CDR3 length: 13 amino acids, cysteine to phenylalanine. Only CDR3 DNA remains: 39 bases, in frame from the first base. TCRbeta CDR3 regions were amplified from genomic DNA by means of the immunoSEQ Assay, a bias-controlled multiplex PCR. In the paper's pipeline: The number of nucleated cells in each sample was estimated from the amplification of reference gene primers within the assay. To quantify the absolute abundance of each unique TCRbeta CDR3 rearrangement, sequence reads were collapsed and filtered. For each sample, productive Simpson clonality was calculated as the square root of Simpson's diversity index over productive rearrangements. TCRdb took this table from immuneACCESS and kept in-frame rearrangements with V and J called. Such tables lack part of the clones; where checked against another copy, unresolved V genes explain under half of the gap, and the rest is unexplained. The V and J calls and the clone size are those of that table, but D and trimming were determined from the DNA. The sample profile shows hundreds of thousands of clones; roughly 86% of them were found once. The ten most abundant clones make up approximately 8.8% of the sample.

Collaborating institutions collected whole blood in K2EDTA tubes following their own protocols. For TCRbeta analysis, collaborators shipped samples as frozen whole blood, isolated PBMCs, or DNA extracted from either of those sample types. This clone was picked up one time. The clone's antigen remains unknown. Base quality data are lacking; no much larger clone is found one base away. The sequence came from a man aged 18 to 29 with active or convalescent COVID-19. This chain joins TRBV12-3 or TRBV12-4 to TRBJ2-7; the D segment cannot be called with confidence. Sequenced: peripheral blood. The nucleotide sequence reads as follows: TGTGCCAGCAGTAAGACTGTATCCTACGAGCAGTACTTC. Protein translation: CASSKTVSYEQYF.